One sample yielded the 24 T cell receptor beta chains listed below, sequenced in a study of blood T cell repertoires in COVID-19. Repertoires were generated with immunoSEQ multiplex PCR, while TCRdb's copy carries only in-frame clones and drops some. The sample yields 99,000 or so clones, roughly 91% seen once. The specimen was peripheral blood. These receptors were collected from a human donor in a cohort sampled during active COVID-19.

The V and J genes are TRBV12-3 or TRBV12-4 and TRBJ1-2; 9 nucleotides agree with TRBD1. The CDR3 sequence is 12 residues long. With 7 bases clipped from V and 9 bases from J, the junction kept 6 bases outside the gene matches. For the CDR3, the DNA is TGTGCCAGCACCGGGACAGGGTTGAGCTACACCTTC. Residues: CASTGTGLSYTF.

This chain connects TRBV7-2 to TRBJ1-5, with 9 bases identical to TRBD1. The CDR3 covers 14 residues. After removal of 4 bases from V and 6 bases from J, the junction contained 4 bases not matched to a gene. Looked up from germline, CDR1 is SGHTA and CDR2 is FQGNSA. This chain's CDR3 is CASSSTGGGQPQHF. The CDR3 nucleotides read TGTGCCAGCAGCTCTACAGGGGGCGGTCAGCCCCAGCATTTT. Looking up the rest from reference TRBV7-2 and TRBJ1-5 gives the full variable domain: GAGVSQSPSNKVTEKGKDVELRCDPISGHTALYWYRQSLGQGLEFLIYFQGNSAPDKSGLPSDRFSAERTGGSVSTLTIQRTQQEDSAVYLCASSSTGGGQPQHFGDGTRLSIL.

Here the CDR3 DNA reads TGCGCCAGCAGCTCCCAGGGTATCACTGAAGCTTTCTTT. The encoded protein is CASSSQGITEAFF. The chain uses TRBV5-1 and TRBJ1-1, with D possibly being TRBD1 (5 bases). The CDR3 contains 13 residues. Looked up from germline, CDR1 is SGHRS and CDR2 is YFSETQ. V was trimmed by 3 bases and J by 4 bases, leaving 10 bases between them.

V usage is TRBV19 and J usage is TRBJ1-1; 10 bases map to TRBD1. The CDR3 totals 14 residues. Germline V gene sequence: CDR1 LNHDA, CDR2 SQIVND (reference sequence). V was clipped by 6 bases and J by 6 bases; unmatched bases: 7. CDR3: CASSSTGGLPEAFF. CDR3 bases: TGTGCCAGTAGCTCGACAGGGGGCCTACCTGAAGCTTTCTTT.

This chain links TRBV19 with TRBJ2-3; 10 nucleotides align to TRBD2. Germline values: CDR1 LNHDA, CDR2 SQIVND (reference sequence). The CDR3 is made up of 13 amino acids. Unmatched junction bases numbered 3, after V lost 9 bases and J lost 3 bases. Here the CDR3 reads CASLAGVTDTQYF. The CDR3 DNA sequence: TGTGCCAGCCTAGCGGGAGTAACAGATACGCAGTATTTT.

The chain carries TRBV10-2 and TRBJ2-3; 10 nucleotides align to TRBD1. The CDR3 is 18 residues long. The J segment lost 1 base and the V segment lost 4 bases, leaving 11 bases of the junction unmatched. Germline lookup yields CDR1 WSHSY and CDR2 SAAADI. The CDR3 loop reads CASSVRNSGTGGTDTQYF. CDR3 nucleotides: TGCGCCAGCAGTGTTCGTAATTCCGGGACAGGGGGCACAGATACGCAGTATTTT.

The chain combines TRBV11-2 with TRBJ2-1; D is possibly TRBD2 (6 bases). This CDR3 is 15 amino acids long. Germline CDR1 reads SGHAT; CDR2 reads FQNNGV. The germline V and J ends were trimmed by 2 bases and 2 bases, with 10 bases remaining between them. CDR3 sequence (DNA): TGTGCCAGCAGCTTAATCCGGGGGACCTACAATGAGCAGTTCTTC. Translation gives CASSLIRGTYNEQFF.

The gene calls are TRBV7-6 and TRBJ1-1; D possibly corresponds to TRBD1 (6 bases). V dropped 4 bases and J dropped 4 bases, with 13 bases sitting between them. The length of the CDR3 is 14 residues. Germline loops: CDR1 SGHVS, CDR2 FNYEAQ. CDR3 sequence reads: CASSSQGMSTEAFF. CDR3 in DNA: TGTGCCAGCAGCTCTCAGGGGATGAGCACTGAAGCTTTCTTT.

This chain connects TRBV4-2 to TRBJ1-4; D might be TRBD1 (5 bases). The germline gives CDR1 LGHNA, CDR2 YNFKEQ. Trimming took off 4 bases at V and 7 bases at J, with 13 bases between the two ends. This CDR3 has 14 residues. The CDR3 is CASSRGRSSEKLFF. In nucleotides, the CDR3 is TGTGCCAGCAGCCGGGGGAGGAGTAGTGAAAAACTGTTTTTT.

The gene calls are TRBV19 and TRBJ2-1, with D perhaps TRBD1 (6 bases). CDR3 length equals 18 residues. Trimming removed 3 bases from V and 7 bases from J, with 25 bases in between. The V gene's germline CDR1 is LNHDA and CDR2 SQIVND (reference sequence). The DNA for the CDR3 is TGTGCCAGTAGTATGTTTTTTTTTGGCCAGGGGAGTCTAAATGAGCAGTTCTTC. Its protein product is CASSMFFFGQGSLNEQFF.

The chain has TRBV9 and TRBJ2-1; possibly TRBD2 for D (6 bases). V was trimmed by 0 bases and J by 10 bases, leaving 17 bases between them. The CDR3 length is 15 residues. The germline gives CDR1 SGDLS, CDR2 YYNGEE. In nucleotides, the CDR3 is TGTGCCAGCAGCGTAGAGAGCGGCCCTCGGGGGGAGCAGTTCTTC. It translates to CASSVESGPRGEQFF.

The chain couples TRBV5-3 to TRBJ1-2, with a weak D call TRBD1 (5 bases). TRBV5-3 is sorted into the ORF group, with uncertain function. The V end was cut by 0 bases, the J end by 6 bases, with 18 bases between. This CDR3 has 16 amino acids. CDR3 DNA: TGTGCCAGAAGCTTGGAGGAGGGGAGGGTTCTGCATGGCTACACCTTC. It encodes CARSLEEGRVLHGYTF.

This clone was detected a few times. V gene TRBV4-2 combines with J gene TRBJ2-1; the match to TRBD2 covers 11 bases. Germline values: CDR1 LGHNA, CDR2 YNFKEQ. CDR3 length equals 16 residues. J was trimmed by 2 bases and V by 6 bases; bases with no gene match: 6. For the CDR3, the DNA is TGTGCCAGCAGTTTAGCGGGAGGGGACCCCTACAATGAGCAGTTCTTC. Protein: CASSLAGGDPYNEQFF.

The CDR3 nucleotides are TGCGCCAGCAGCTTTTACAGGGACGGTGAAGCTTTCTTT. Protein: CASSFYRDGEAFF. The V call is TRBV5-1, the J call TRBJ1-1; a weak D match, TRBD1 (6 bases). V was shortened by 2 bases and J by 7 bases, with 12 bases between the two germline ends. The CDR3 contains 13 residues. Germline V gene lookup returns CDR1 SGHRS and CDR2 YFSETQ.

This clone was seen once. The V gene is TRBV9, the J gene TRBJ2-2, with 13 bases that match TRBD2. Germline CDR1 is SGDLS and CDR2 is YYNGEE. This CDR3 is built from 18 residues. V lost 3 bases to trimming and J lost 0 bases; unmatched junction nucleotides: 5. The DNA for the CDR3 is TGTGCCAGCAGCGCCCCGACTAGCGGGGGGTCGAACACCGGGGAGCTGTTTTTT. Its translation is CASSAPTSGGSNTGELFF.

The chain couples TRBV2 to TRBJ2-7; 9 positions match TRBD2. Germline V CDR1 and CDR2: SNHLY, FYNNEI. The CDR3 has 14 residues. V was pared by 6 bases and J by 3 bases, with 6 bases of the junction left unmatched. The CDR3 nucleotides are TGTGCCAGCAGGGGCGGGAGGGGCGGCTACGAGCAGTACTTC. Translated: CASRGGRGGYEQYF.

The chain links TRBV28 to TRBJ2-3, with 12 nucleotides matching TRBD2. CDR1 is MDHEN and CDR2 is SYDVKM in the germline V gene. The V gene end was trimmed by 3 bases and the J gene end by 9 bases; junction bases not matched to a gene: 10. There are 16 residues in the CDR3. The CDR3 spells CASSLSLAGGQETQYF. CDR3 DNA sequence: TGTGCCAGCAGTTTGTCCCTAGCGGGGGGGCAAGAGACGCAGTATTTT. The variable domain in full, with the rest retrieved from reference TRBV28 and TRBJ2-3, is DVKVTQSSRYLVKRTGEKVFLECVQDMDHENMFWYRQDPGLGLRLIYFSYDVKMKEKGDIPEGYSVSREKKERFSLILESASTNQTSMYLCASSLSLAGGQETQYFGPGTRLTVL.

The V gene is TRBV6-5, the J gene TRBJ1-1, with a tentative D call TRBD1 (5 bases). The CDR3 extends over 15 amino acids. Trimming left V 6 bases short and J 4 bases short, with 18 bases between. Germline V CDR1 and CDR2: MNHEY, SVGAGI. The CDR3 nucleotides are TGTGCCAGCAGAGCATGGGGGGAGGTGGGCACTGAAGCTTTCTTT. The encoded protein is CASRAWGEVGTEAFF.

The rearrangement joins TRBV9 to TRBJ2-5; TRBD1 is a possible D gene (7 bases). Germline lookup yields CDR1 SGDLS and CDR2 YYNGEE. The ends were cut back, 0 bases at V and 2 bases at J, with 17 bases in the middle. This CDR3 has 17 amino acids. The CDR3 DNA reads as TGTGCCAGCAGCGTAGGGGCAGGGGGGACCGAACAAGAGACCCAGTACTTC. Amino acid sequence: CASSVGAGGTEQETQYF.

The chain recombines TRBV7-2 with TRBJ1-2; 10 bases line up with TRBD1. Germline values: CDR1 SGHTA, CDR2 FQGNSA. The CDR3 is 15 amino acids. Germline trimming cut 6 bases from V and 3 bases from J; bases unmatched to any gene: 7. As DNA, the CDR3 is TGTGCCAGCAGTCCGATGACAGGGGGCGACTATGGCTACACCTTC. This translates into CASSPMTGGDYGYTF.

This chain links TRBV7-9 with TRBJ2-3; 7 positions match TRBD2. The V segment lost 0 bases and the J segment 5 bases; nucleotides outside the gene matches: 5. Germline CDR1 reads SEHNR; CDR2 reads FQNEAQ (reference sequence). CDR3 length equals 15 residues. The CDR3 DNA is TGTGCCAGCAGCTTAGCTAGCGGGTTGAGAGATACGCAGTATTTT. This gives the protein CASSLASGLRDTQYF.

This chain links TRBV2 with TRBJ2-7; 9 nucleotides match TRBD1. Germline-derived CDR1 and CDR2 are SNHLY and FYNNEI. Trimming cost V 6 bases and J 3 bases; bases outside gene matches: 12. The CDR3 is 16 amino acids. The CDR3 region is CASRAGTGLVVYEQYF. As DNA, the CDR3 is TGTGCCAGCAGAGCCGGGACAGGGCTTGTCGTCTACGAGCAGTACTTC.

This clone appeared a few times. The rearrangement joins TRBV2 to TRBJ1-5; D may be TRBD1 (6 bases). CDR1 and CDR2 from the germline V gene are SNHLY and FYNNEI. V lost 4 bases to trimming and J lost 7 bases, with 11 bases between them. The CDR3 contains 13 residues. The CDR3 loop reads CASSGQVFQPQHF. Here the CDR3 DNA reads TGTGCCAGCAGTGGACAGGTCTTCCAGCCCCAGCATTTT.

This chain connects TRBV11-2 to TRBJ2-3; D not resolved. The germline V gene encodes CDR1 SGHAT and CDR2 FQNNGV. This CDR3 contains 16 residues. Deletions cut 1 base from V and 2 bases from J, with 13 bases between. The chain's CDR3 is CASSLGVGGYTDTQYF. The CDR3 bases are TGTGCCAGCAGCTTAGGTGTTGGCGGATACACAGATACGCAGTATTTT.